This TCR beta chain was sequenced during a study of blood T cells in healthy people across ages. Primed by a sample-barcoded 5' primer and a J-beta primer mix, a second PCR proceeded for roughly 7 to 12 cycles. From the 5' RACE reads, TCRdb called clonotypes with MiXCR, one entry per CDR3 protein. Here the sample spans 550,000 to 750,000 distinct CDR3 sequences, around 21% being singletons. Overall study results and limits: Compared with aged donors, long-lived donors showed fewer expanded clones, suggesting selection. Lack of knowledge of donor CMV status possibly confounded expanded clonotype changes. Using unsorted PBMCs precluded a conclusive naive versus antigen-experienced comparison.

This clonotype was seen only a few times. The target antigen is unknown. V lost 5 bases and J lost 4; bases outside the gene matches: 15. The length of the CDR3 is 17 residues. The germline gives CDR1 MGHDK, CDR2 SYGVNS. The sample taken for sequencing was blood. The receptor's source is a man between 65 and 80 years old in good health. The genes are TRBV25-1 and TRBJ2-5; 8 bases are a match to TRBD2. The CDR3 here is CASSLATGAGVGETQYF. CDR3 in DNA: TGTGCCAGCAGTCTTGCAACTGGAGCGGGAGTTGGAGAGACCCAGTACTTC.